This T cell receptor (beta chain) is from a study of T cells after yellow fever vaccination. TCRdb re-analysed the 5' RACE reads in MiXCR, keeping a single row per CDR3 protein. The profile covers approximately 550,000 distinct CDR3 sequences, with about 14% appearing a single time and 11% to 15% taken by the ten largest. V was pared by 4 bases and J by 3 bases, with 8 bases of the junction left unmatched. The length of the CDR3 is 15 residues. In germline, CDR1 is DFQATT, CDR2 SNEGSKA (reference sequence). Source: PBMCs, taken on the day of the yellow fever booster vaccination. The sequence derives from a man in his thirties or forties who received the YFV17D yellow fever vaccine. The chain is built from TRBV20-1 and TRBJ2-7, with 11 bases that match TRBD2. CDR3 nucleotide sequence: TGCAGTGCTATACCCGGGACTAGCGGAGGCTACGAGCAGTACTTC. As protein: CSAIPGTSGGYEQYF.